This entry features one T cell receptor (beta chain) sequence. V shed 10 bases, J shed 5 bases, and the junction held 7 bases outside the gene matches. Germline V gives CDR1 MNHNS, CDR2 SASEGT. CDR3 length: 12 amino acids. This record belongs to a study of shared clonotypes between healthy human individuals. Only in-frame clones appear in the TCRdb table, and some are missing; sequencing was by immunoSEQ multiplex PCR. The sample includes around 980,000 clones, approximately 80% of them seen just once. This TCR was sampled from a young man in good health. Some clones in this sample may be carry-over from other donors' samples. Sequenced input: memory CD4+ T cells from PBMCs. The subset was: CD45RA-negative fraction. The rearrangement uses TRBV6-1 and TRBJ2-7, with 8 bases aligning to TRBD1. CDR3 bases: TGTGCCATAAAGGACAGGGCCAACGAGCAGTACTTC. It translates to CAIKDRANEQYF.